This paragraph reports one TCR beta chain. Its target is unknown. CDR3 length: 16 amino acids. Germline-derived CDR1 and CDR2 are SGHTA and FQGNSA. Trimming took off 2 bases at V and 1 base at J, with 12 bases between the two ends. This entry comes from a study of cytotoxic CD8 clonotypes in ibrutinib-treated CLL. Findings and caveats of the study: Clonality increased at ibrutinib response, then returned toward baseline at progression. Baseline values of clonality outstripped age-matched healthy donors and followed circulating CD8+ T-cell counts. Under treatment, the uncommon public clonotypes either contracted or remained stable.

The intended depth for sequencing was 1 in 200,000 to 1 in 1 million T cells. The protocol was immunoSEQ multiplex PCR, while the TCRdb copy is restricted to in-frame clones and leaves out a portion. The profile shows around 310,000 clones, 80% of them singletons. The sample consisted of PBMCs, taken before ibrutinib treatment. This receptor was obtained from a human donor with chronic lymphocytic leukemia. The chain recombines TRBV7-2 with TRBJ1-5; D uncertain. CDR3 in DNA: TGTGCCAGCAGCTTATGGTGGGGTGCGAGCAATCAGCCCCAGCATTTT. It yields the protein CASSLWWGASNQPQHF.